The source of this T cell receptor beta chain is a study of cytomegalovirus exposure and HLA in healthy donors. The CDR3 is made up of 13 amino acids. J was trimmed by 6 bases and V by 5 bases; bases with no gene match: 4. Germline CDR1 MNHEY, CDR2 SMNVEV (reference sequence). This clone has only a few counts. The antigen is undetermined. Researchers ran the PCR with 60 Vbeta and 13 Jbeta primers. Here immunoSEQ multiplex PCR was the method, and the copy in TCRdb shows in-frame clones only, minus some. Here the sample spans approximately 110,000 clones, 70% to 80% being singletons. Points from the study as a whole: Most TCR beta V segments were productive about 87% or about 30% of the time in an earlier analysis.

The clonotype originates from a man aged 35 to 55 in good health and CMV-seronegative. V usage is TRBV27 and J usage is TRBJ2-3; 8 bases are shared with TRBD1. Sequenced material: PBMCs. CDR3 DNA sequence: TGTGCCAGCAGTGACAGGGGATTTGATACGCAGTATTTT. Its protein product is CASSDRGFDTQYF.